This TCR beta chain is from a study of blood T cell repertoires in COVID-19. Study in general: The United States, Italy and Spain provided the acute and convalescent COVID-19 samples.

The CDR3 contains 20 residues. The germline V gene has CDR1 KGHSH and CDR2 LQKENI. V lost 3 bases to trimming and J lost 4 bases, with 29 bases between them. Some clones are missing from TCRdb's copy, which holds only in-frame ones; the method was immunoSEQ multiplex PCR. The profile shows around 140,000 clones, 85% to 90% of them singletons. The sample taken for sequencing was peripheral blood. The chain uses TRBV18 and TRBJ2-3, with D perhaps TRBD2 (5 bases). This TCR derives from a man between 65 and 80 years old with active COVID-19. As DNA, the CDR3 is TGTGCCAGCTCACCGTCCCCCGGGAAGACATCTCTCGAGTCATCAGATACGCAGTATTTT. Translated: CASSPSPGKTSLESSDTQYF.